These 22 T cell receptor beta chains were sequenced from one sample in a study of T cells after yellow fever vaccination. Each CDR3 protein is one row after TCRdb ran MiXCR on the 5' RACE reads. Among 550,000 to 750,000 distinct CDR3 sequences, around an eighth were seen once, and the ten largest hold more than 12%. The starting material was PBMCs, obtained on the day of the yellow fever booster vaccination. These receptors were taken from a man between 25 and 39 years old who received the YFV17D yellow fever vaccine.

The table lists this clonotype with a few counts. This chain connects TRBV6-2 or TRBV6-3 to TRBJ1-1; D might be TRBD1 (5 bases). Germline loops: CDR1 MNHEY, CDR2 SVGEGT. The germline V and J ends were trimmed by 8 bases and 8 bases, with 21 bases remaining between them. The CDR3 has 14 residues. The CDR3 sequence: CASGRVGGIGEAFF. The CDR3 DNA follows: TGTGCCAGCGGCCGGGTCGGGGGGATTGGCGAAGCTTTCTTT.

V and J are TRBV5-1 and TRBJ2-6; D is unresolved. The CDR3 covers 15 residues. CDR1 and CDR2 (germline): SGHRS, YFSETQ. V gave up 4 bases and J gave up 0 bases, with 8 bases separating them. Here the CDR3 reads CASSLQVSGANVLTF. The CDR3 DNA follows: TGCGCCAGCAGCCTGCAAGTCTCTGGGGCCAACGTCCTGACTTTC.

This clonotype was counted a few times. CDR3 amino acids: CASRYNTGELFF. The CDR3 nucleotides are TGTGCCAGCAGGTATAACACCGGGGAGCTGTTTTTT. The V and J genes are TRBV6-2 or TRBV6-3 and TRBJ2-2, with D hard to call. Germline lookup yields CDR1 MNHEY and CDR2 SVGEGT. Trimming cost V 6 bases and J 2 bases, with 4 bases left between them. CDR3 length equals 12 residues.

This clonotype came up many times. The chain recombines TRBV6-5 with TRBJ2-7; D is possibly TRBD2 (5 bases). Germline V lookup: CDR1 MNHEY, CDR2 SVGAGI. This CDR3 contains 12 residues. The V end lost 2 bases, the J end lost 7 bases, and 9 bases lay between the germline ends. CDR3 loop: CASSYPPGEQYF. The CDR3 coding sequence is TGTGCCAGCAGTTACCCCCCGGGGGAGCAGTACTTC.

CDR3 nucleotides: TGTGCCAGCAGTTTAGGGGCGGATCCCTACAATGAGCAGTTCTTC. This translates into CASSLGADPYNEQFF. The V and J genes are TRBV28 and TRBJ2-1; TRBD1 is a possible D gene (5 bases). Germline V CDR1 and CDR2: MDHEN, SYDVKM. Deletions cut 2 bases from V and 2 bases from J, with 10 bases between. The CDR3 has 15 residues.

There are many counts of this clonotype. The V gene is TRBV12-3 or TRBV12-4, the J gene TRBJ2-7; tentative D call: TRBD2 (5 bases). The CDR3 extends over 14 amino acids. Between the trimmed V and J ends, which lost 7 bases and 2 bases, there was a span of 15 bases. The CDR3 is CASTAGGGTYEQYF. The CDR3 DNA reads TGTGCCAGCACGGCGGGCGGCGGAACCTACGAGCAGTACTTC.

The sample holds a few counts of this clonotype. The CDR3 loop is CASSQTGAYGYNEQFF. The CDR3 coding sequence is TGCGCCAGCAGCCAAACAGGGGCCTATGGGTACAATGAGCAGTTCTTC. The chain has TRBV4-3 and TRBJ2-1; 7 positions agree with TRBD1. The germline gives CDR1 LGHNA, CDR2 YSLEER. After removal of 2 bases from V and 4 bases from J, the junction contained 8 bases not matched to a gene. The CDR3 contains 16 residues.

The genes are TRBV20-1 and TRBJ2-3; a weak D match, TRBD1 (6 bases). The V end lost 6 bases, the J end lost 2 bases, and 18 bases lay between the germline ends. CDR1 and CDR2 from the germline V gene are DFQATT and SNEGSKA (reference sequence). The CDR3 loop spans 15 amino acids. CDR3 sequence: CSARNRVRSTDTQYF. CDR3 DNA sequence: TGCAGTGCGCGCAACAGGGTCCGATCCACAGATACGCAGTATTTT.

The chain uses TRBV4-3 and TRBJ1-2; D is uncertain. V lost 2 bases, J lost 3 bases, and 16 bases lay in between. The CDR3 loop spans 16 amino acids. Germline V lookup: CDR1 LGHNA, CDR2 YSLEER. CDR3 sequence: CASSQTISVIDYGYTF. Here the CDR3 DNA reads TGCGCCAGCAGCCAAACGATTTCGGTCATCGACTATGGCTACACCTTC.

This clonotype was picked up a small number of times. The chain carries TRBV12-3 or TRBV12-4 and TRBJ2-7, with D possibly being TRBD2 (5 bases). Trimming pared 6 bases from V and 0 bases from J, leaving 12 bases between. CDR3 size: 14 residues. The CDR3 DNA is TGTGCCAGCAGCCGGGGTCACAGCTCCTACGAGCAGTACTTC. Translation gives CASSRGHSSYEQYF.

This chain joins TRBV18 and TRBJ2-1, with 9 bases that match TRBD1. The V segment lost 5 bases and the J segment 13 bases; nucleotides outside the gene matches: 6. The CDR3 contains 12 residues. Germline CDR1 reads KGHSH; CDR2 reads LQKENI. CDR3 in amino acids: CASSTGQGDQFF. In nucleotides, the CDR3 is TGTGCCAGCTCAACGGGACAGGGCGACCAGTTCTTC.

This clonotype showed up just a few times. The chain has TRBV27 and TRBJ1-3, with D unresolved. The V gene's germline CDR1 is MNHEY and CDR2 SMNVEV (reference sequence). V was trimmed by 2 bases and J by 7 bases, leaving 12 bases between them. CDR3 size: 14 residues. CDR3 sequence: CASSLKGAGNTIYF. The CDR3, as DNA: TGTGCCAGCAGTTTAAAGGGTGCGGGGAACACCATATATTTT.

This clonotype came up a few times. The V and J genes are TRBV7-2 and TRBJ2-1, with 9 bases fitting TRBD1. The CDR3 is 15 amino acids. Germline lookup yields CDR1 SGHTA and CDR2 FQGNSA. The J segment lost 7 bases and the V segment lost 4 bases, leaving 8 bases of the junction unmatched. CDR3 sequence (DNA): TGTGCCAGCAGCTCACAGGGGGCAAAGGCGAATGAGCAGTTCTTC. This gives the protein CASSSQGAKANEQFF.

This clonotype was seen only a few times. The rearrangement links TRBV7-2 to TRBJ2-3, with D possibly being TRBD2 (5 bases). This CDR3 has 11 amino acids. Germline lookup yields CDR1 SGHTA and CDR2 FQGNSA. Between the trimmed V and J ends, which lost 4 bases and 10 bases, there was a span of 9 bases. CDR3 in DNA: TGTGCCAGCAGCTCAGAGGAGGCGCAGTATTTT. Translated, it gives CASSSEEAQYF. Full variable domain (rest looked up from reference TRBV7-2 and TRBJ2-3): GAGVSQSPSNKVTEKGKDVELRCDPISGHTALYWYRQSLGQGLEFLIYFQGNSAPDKSGLPSDRFSAERTGGSVSTLTIQRTQQEDSAVYLCASSSEEAQYFGPGTRLTVL.

The J gene is TRBJ1-3, the V gene TRBV4-1; D is perhaps TRBD1 (5 bases). Germline CDR1 MGHRA, CDR2 YSYEKL. V dropped 0 bases and J dropped 1 base, with 7 bases sitting between them. CDR3 length: 15 residues. CDR3: CASSQEGVSGNTIYF. In nucleotides, the CDR3 is TGCGCCAGCAGCCAAGAGGGGGTTTCTGGAAACACCATATATTTT.

This clonotype has more than one count but fewer than ten. The V and J genes are TRBV7-9 and TRBJ2-3, with TRBD2 identical over 8 bases. V was pared by 6 bases and J by 4 bases, with 9 bases of the junction left unmatched. The CDR3 runs 15 residues. CDR1 and CDR2 (germline): SEHNR, FQNEAQ (reference sequence). CDR3 in DNA: TGTGCCAGCAGTTCACTTACCGGGAGGGCAGATACGCAGTATTTT. It translates to CASSSLTGRADTQYF.

V gene TRBV11-2 combines with J gene TRBJ2-1, with 8 bases lining up with TRBD2. Germline assignment: CDR1 SGHAT and CDR2 FQNNGV. The CDR3 spans 17 residues. Trimming removed 0 bases from V and 0 bases from J; junction bases left unmatched: 4. The CDR3 DNA reads as TGTGCCAGCAGCTTAGAACAGCGGGAGAGCTCCTACAATGAGCAGTTCTTC. This gives the protein CASSLEQRESSYNEQFF.

The rearrangement uses TRBV24-1 and TRBJ1-4; D is unclear. Trimming pared 4 bases from V and 7 bases from J, leaving 12 bases between. The CDR3 runs 14 residues. Germline assignment: CDR1 KGHDR and CDR2 SFDVKD. CDR3 region: CATSDYYGGEKLFF. CDR3 nucleotide sequence: TGTGCCACCAGTGACTATTACGGCGGTGAAAAACTGTTTTTT.

This clonotype was seen more than once but under ten times. The rearrangement links TRBV4-3 to TRBJ2-1; perhaps TRBD2 as D (6 bases). The CDR3 has 16 amino acids. Trimming took off 3 bases at V and 6 bases at J, with 18 bases between the two ends. Germline V CDR1 and CDR2: LGHNA, YSLEER. CDR3 region: CASSQDSGQTGNEQFF. CDR3 nucleotide sequence: TGCGCCAGCAGCCAGGATAGCGGTCAAACGGGCAATGAGCAGTTCTTC.

The chain links TRBV20-1 to TRBJ2-2; no definite D call. CDR3 length equals 14 residues. Germline-derived CDR1 and CDR2 are DFQATT and SNEGSKA (reference sequence). Trimming pared 1 base from V and 6 bases from J, leaving 12 bases between. CDR3 protein: CSARVGIGPGELFF. In DNA, the CDR3 is TGCAGTGCTAGAGTAGGAATCGGCCCCGGGGAGCTGTTTTTT.

The rearrangement uses TRBV5-1 and TRBJ1-1; TRBD1 agrees at 7 bases. V trimming: 4 bases; J trimming: 3 bases; junction bases outside the gene matches: 12. The CDR3 covers 16 residues. Germline CDR1 and CDR2: SGHRS and YFSETQ. This CDR3 reads CASSPGLDRAYTEAFF. For the CDR3, the DNA is TGCGCCAGCAGCCCCGGATTAGACAGGGCGTACACTGAAGCTTTCTTT.

This clonotype occurred a few times. This rearrangement joins TRBV20-1 to TRBJ2-1; 15 bases line up with TRBD2. V shed 2 bases, J shed 0 bases, and the junction held 8 bases outside the gene matches. CDR1 and CDR2 from the germline V gene are DFQATT and SNEGSKA (reference sequence). The CDR3 has 19 residues. The CDR3 nucleotides are TGCAGTGCTAGACTTCGGACTAGCGGGAGGGGGAGCTCCTACAATGAGCAGTTCTTC. Protein product: CSARLRTSGRGSSYNEQFF.